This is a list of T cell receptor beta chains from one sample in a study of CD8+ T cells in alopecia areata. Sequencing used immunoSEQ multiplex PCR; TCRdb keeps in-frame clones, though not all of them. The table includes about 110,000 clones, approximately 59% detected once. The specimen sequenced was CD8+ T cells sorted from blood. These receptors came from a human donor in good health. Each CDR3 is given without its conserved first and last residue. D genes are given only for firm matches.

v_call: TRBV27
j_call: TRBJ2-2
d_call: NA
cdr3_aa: ASSFSEGTGELF

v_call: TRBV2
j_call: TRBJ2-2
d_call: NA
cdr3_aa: ASCPRGQLYTGELF

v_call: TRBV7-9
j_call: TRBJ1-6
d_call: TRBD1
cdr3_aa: ASSLHRGENSPLH

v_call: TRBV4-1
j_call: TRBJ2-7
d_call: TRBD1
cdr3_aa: ASSQGSVGTGFGEQY

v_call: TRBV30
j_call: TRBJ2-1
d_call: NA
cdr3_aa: AWTPSYNEQF

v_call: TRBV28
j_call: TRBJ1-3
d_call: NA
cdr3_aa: AVGEEAGNTIY

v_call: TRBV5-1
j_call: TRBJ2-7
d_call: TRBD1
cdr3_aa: ASRPRDRAYEQY

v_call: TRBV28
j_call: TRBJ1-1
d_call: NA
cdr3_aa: ASTNGGQTNTEAF

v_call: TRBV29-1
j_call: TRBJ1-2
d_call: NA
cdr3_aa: SVEGRATYGYT

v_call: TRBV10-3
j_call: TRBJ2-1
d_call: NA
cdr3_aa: AISADPEQF

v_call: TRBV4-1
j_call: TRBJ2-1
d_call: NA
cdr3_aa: ASSQVPSSYNEQF

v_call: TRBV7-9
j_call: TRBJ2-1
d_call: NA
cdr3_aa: ASSPDAFEQF

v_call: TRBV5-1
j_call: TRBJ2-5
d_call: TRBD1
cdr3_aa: ASRLGGSETQY

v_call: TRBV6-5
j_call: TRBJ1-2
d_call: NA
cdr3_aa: ASSYPTKGGSYGYT

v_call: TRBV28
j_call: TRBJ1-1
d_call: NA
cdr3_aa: ASSLENTEAF

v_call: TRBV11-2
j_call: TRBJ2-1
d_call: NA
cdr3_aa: ASSLGSSSYNEQF

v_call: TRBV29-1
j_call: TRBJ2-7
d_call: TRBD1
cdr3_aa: SVRDSGTYEQY

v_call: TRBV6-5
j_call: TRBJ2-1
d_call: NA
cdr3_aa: ASSYGADYNEQF

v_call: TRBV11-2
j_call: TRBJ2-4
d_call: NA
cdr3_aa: ASSRQPLAKNIQY

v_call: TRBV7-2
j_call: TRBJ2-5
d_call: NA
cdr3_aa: ASSLGAGLETQY

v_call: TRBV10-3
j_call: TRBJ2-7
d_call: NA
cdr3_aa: AISGDPEIYEQY

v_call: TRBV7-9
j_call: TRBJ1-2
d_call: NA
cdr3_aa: ASIEGNGYT

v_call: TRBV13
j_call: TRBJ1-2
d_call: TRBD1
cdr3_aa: ASSPGTEMGDYGYT

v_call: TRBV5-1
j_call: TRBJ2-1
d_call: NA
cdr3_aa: ASSFRGAPYNEQF

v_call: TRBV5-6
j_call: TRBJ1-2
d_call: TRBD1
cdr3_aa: ASSFGDSSYGYT

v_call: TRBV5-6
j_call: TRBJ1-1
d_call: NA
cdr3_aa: ASSFGGPEAF

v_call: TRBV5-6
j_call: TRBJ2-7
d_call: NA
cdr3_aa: ASSLGSSHYEQY

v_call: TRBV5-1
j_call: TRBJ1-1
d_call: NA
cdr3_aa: ASSLAGLTSMMNTEAF

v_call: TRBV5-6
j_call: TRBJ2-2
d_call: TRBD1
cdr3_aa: ASGKQGAGELF

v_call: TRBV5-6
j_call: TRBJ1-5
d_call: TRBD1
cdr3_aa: ASSPGTGYQPQH

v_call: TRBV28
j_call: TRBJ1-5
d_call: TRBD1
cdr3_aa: ASSLGTGDSNQPQH

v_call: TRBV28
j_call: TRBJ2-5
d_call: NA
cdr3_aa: ASSFGQIQETQY

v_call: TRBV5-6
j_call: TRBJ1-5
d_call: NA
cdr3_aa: ASSLGGSHQPQH

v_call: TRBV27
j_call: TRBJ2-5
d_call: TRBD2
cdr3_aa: ASSSLGLAGVAQY

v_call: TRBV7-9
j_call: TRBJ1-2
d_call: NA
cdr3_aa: ASSSHPGEGRYGYT

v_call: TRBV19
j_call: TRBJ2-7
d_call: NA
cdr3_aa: ASSPQAPHYEQY

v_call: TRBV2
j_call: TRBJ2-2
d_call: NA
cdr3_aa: ASTDRTGELF

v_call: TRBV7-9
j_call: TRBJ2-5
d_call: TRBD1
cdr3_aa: ASSLVDRGRETQY

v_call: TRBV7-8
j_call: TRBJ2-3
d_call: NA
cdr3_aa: ASSISPPGGGDTDTQY

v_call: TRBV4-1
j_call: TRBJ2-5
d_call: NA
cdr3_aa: ASSQVLFPGVEGETQY

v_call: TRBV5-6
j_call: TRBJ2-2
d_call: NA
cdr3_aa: ASSRDTGELF

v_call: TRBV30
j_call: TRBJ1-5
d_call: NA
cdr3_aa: AWSGGSNQPQH

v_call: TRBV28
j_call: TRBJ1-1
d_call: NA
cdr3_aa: ASRIRIGGNTEAF

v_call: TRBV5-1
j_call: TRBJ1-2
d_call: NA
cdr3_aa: ASSFGGDSPIYGYT

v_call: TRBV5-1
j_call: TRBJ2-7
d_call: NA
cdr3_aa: ASSLTLSSYEQY

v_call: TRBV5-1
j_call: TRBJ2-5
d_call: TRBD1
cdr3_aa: ASSIHRGRWETQY

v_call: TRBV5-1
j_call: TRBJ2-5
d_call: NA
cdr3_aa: ASSLSGETQY

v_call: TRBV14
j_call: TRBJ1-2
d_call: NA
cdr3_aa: ASSQGGIQRGYT

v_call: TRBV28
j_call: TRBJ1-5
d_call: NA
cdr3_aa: ASSLGSQPQH

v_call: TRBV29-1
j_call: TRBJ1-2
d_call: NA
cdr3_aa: RGGGPASNYGYT

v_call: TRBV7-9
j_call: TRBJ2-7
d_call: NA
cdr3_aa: ASRLGSYPAHEQY

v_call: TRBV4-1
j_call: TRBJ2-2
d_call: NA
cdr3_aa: ASSQGAVVGGQGNTGELF

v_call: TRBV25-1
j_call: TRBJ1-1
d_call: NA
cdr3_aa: ASSGSFSLMNTEAF

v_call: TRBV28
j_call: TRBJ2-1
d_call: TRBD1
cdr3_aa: ASIGTGLNEQF

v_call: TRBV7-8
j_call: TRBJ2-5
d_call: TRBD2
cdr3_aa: ASSFSGVKETQY

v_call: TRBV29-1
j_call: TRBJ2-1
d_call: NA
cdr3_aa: SVEAGYNEQF

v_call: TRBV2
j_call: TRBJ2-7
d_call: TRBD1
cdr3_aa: ASDRGYEQY